The 12 T cell receptor beta chains listed next were all sequenced from one sample in a study of Ad26.COV2.S vaccination and SARS-CoV-2 variants. Treatment meaning: 15 to 20 received Ad26.COV2.S at low or high dose, single or two shots; five or six received placebo; per-sample allocation not given. Collection of the samples took place on day 63 after the first injection of vaccine or placebo. Sequencing used immunoSEQ multiplex PCR; TCRdb keeps in-frame clones, though not all of them. The sample lists around 400,000 clones, roughly 85% seen once, with just under 7.5% in the top ten. The sample here was peripheral blood, taken in a trial of Ad26.COV2.S vaccine versus placebo. Receptor source: a person between 18 and 65 years old who received the Ad26.COV2.S COVID-19 vaccine or a placebo.

The chain couples TRBV7-9 to TRBJ1-1; D gene unclear. Trimming left V 6 bases short and J 0 bases short, with 17 bases between. CDR1 and CDR2 (germline): SEHNR, FQNEAQ (reference sequence). The CDR3 runs 16 residues. CDR3: CASRKPGDSMNTEAFF. The CDR3 nucleotides are TGTGCCAGCAGAAAACCAGGAGACTCTATGAACACTGAAGCTTTCTTT. Full variable domain (rest looked up from reference TRBV7-9 and TRBJ1-1): DTGVSQNPRHKITKRGQNVTFRCDPISEHNRLYWYRQTLGQGPEFLTYFQNEAQLEKSRLLSDRFSAERPKGSFSTLEIQRTEQGDSAMYLCASRKPGDSMNTEAFFGQGTRLTVV.

This chain links TRBV11-3 with TRBJ2-5; 11 nucleotides align to TRBD2. V was pared by 5 bases and J by 2 bases, with 7 bases of the junction left unmatched. Germline loops: CDR1 SGHNT, CDR2 YENEEA. The CDR3 is 16 residues long. CDR3 sequence: CASSLGLAGLQETQYF. The DNA of the CDR3 is TGTGCCAGCAGCCTAGGACTAGCGGGCCTGCAAGAGACCCAGTACTTC.

Only a few counts were recorded for this clone. J is TRBJ2-7 and V is TRBV5-1; 7 nucleotides line up with TRBD1. The V and J ends lost 1 base and 3 bases, in that order; junction bases with no gene match: 4. The CDR3 sequence is 14 residues long. Germline-derived CDR1 and CDR2 are SGHRS and YFSETQ. CDR3 region: CASSLRQGGYEQYF. In DNA form, the CDR3 reads TGCGCCAGCAGCTTGCGACAGGGCGGCTACGAGCAGTACTTC. The whole variable domain, filled in from reference TRBV5-1 and TRBJ2-7, reads KAGVTQTPRYLIKTRGQQVTLSCSPISGHRSVSWYQQTPGQGLQFLFEYFSETQRNKGNFPGRFSGRQFSNSRSEMNVSTLELGDSALYLCASSLRQGGYEQYFGPGTRLTVT.

The rearrangement joins TRBV14 to TRBJ1-4, with a tentative D call TRBD1 (6 bases). Germline CDR1 is SGHDN and CDR2 is FVKESK. The CDR3 has 15 residues. The V end was cut by 6 bases, the J end by 8 bases, with 19 bases between. In DNA, the CDR3 is TGTGCCAGCAGTGCCCAGGGGTTACCGGGGGAAAAACTGTTTTTT. Amino acids: CASSAQGLPGEKLFF.

The chain carries TRBV11-1 and TRBJ2-3; no clear D gene. This CDR3 has 13 amino acids. Germline CDR1 SGHAT, CDR2 FQDESV (reference sequence). With 3 bases removed from V and 4 bases from J, the gap between germline ends came to 8 bases. The CDR3 reads CASSFRTPDTQYF. CDR3 coding DNA: TGTGCCAGCAGCTTTCGAACCCCAGATACGCAGTATTTT.

The V call is TRBV7-3, the J call TRBJ2-2; D is unresolved. The length of the CDR3 is 14 residues. The germline V gene has CDR1 SGHTA and CDR2 FQGTGA. V was trimmed by 5 bases and J by 5 bases, leaving 12 bases between them. The CDR3 loop reads CASSPLSRTGELFF. In DNA form, the CDR3 reads TGTGCCAGCAGCCCGCTTTCCAGGACCGGGGAGCTGTTTTTT.

This chain joins TRBV7-8 and TRBJ1-3; D ambiguous. CDR1 and CDR2 (germline): SGHVS, FQNEAQ. The CDR3 spans 14 residues. Trimming left V 5 bases short and J 0 bases short, with 8 bases between. The CDR3 sequence: CASSHRGSGNTIYF. CDR3 nucleotide sequence: TGTGCCAGCAGCCACCGAGGCTCTGGAAACACCATATATTTT.

This chain uses TRBV5-1 with TRBJ2-1; D gene uncertain. The germline CDR1 and CDR2 sequences are SGHRS and YFSETQ. This CDR3 has 15 amino acids. V was cut by 2 bases and J by 4 bases, with 13 bases left in between. The CDR3 DNA reads as TGCGCCAGCAGCTTAGGTGGCCCGATTTACAATGAGCAGTTCTTC. Its translation: CASSLGGPIYNEQFF.

The gene calls are TRBV2 and TRBJ2-7, with 11 bases that match TRBD2. This CDR3 has 17 amino acids. Trimming cost V 0 bases and J 3 bases; bases outside gene matches: 7. From germline, CDR1 is SNHLY and CDR2 FYNNEI. CDR3 sequence reads: CASSEASTSGSLYEQYF. The CDR3 region has the DNA TGTGCCAGCAGTGAAGCCTCCACTAGCGGGAGCCTCTACGAGCAGTACTTC.

The rearrangement uses TRBV5-1 and TRBJ2-4; D possibly matches TRBD1 or TRBD2 (5 bases each). The V and J ends lost 2 bases and 8 bases respectively, with 14 bases between them. This CDR3 has 14 residues. The germline CDR1 and CDR2 sequences are SGHRS and YFSETQ. The CDR3: CASSLGPRGDIQYF. CDR3 in DNA: TGCGCCAGCAGCTTAGGACCTAGAGGGGACATTCAGTACTTC. Drawing the rest from reference TRBV5-1 and TRBJ2-4, the complete variable domain is KAGVTQTPRYLIKTRGQQVTLSCSPISGHRSVSWYQQTPGQGLQFLFEYFSETQRNKGNFPGRFSGRQFSNSRSEMNVSTLELGDSALYLCASSLGPRGDIQYFGAGTRLSVL.

This clone has more than one count but fewer than ten. The chain has TRBV9 and TRBJ2-6; TRBD2 matches at 11 bases. Germline V gives CDR1 SGDLS, CDR2 YYNGEE. The CDR3 has 16 amino acids. The V and J ends lost 6 bases and 4 bases, in that order; junction bases with no gene match: 6. The CDR3 loop is CASKASGRSGANVLTF. Written as DNA, the CDR3 is TGTGCCAGCAAAGCTAGCGGGAGGTCCGGGGCCAACGTCCTGACTTTC.

The V and J genes are TRBV28 and TRBJ2-1; 11 bases are a match to TRBD1. Germline CDR1 and CDR2: MDHEN and SYDVKM. V was clipped by 6 bases and J by 9 bases; unmatched bases: 10. There are 15 residues in the CDR3. The CDR3 loop reads CASRPSGQGASEQFF. Written as DNA, the CDR3 is TGTGCCAGCAGACCATCTGGACAGGGGGCGAGTGAGCAGTTCTTC.